These 15 T cell receptor beta chains originate from one sample sequenced in a study of Graves' ophthalmopathy and Graves' hyperthyroidism. Researchers took RNA transcripts and amplified TCR beta CDR3 regions from them. Scientists carried out first-round RT-PCR using HTBI primers and then a second-round multiplex PCR. MiXCR, run by TCRdb on the multiplex PCR reads, gives a single entry per CDR3 protein. This sample carries about 200,000 distinct CDR3 sequences, approximately 29% of them seen once, and the ten largest clones take approximately 9%. Sample: peripheral blood. The source is a man aged 50 to 60 with Graves' ophthalmopathy.

This clonotype was seen at least ten times. The V and J genes are TRBV6-2 or TRBV6-3 and TRBJ2-7; D call uncertain. Germline CDR1 and CDR2: MNHEY and SVGEGT. This CDR3 region has 16 residues. V lost 5 bases and J lost 7, with 24 bases in between. The CDR3 coding sequence is TGTGCCAGCAGTACCCTCACCCGACTTCGATCCGTTGAGCAGTACTTC. Translation: CASSTLTRLRSVEQYF.

This clonotype was seen ten or more times. The chain couples TRBV6-5 to TRBJ2-2, with D perhaps assigned TRBD1 or TRBD2 (5 bases each). Germline CDR1 reads MNHEY; CDR2 reads SVGAGI. V was cut by 6 bases and J by 5 bases, with 22 bases left in between. This CDR3 is 17 amino acids long. The CDR3 region is CASRLVPGTRNTGELFF. The DNA for the CDR3 is TGTGCCAGCAGATTAGTACCAGGGACGAGAAATACCGGGGAGCTGTTTTTT.

This clonotype was observed many times. This rearrangement joins TRBV6-2 or TRBV6-3 to TRBJ2-7; 8 nucleotides agree with TRBD1. Germline trimming cut 6 bases from V and 0 bases from J; bases unmatched to any gene: 10. CDR3 length equals 16 residues. The germline V gene encodes CDR1 MNHEY and CDR2 SVGEGT. CDR3 coding DNA: TGTGCCAGCAGCCACAGGGGGTCTGGAGGCTCCTACGAGCAGTACTTC. As protein: CASSHRGSGGSYEQYF.

This clonotype was observed at least ten times. This could be a read error, since a much larger clone is one nucleotide away. The chain has TRBV7-9 and TRBJ2-7; maybe TRBD2 (6 bases). The CDR3 covers 13 residues. CDR1 is SEHNR and CDR2 is FQNEAQ in the germline V gene (reference sequence). The ends were cut back, 5 bases at V and 3 bases at J, with 11 bases in the middle. The CDR3 is CASSPDYLYEQYF. CDR3 DNA sequence: TGTGCCAGCAGCCCGGACTACCTCTACGAGCAGTACTTC. Full variable domain (rest looked up from reference TRBV7-9 and TRBJ2-7): DTGVSQNPRHKITKRGQNVTFRCDPISEHNRLYWYRQTLGQGPEFLTYFQNEAQLEKSRLLSDRFSAERPKGSFSTLEIQRTEQGDSAMYLCASSPDYLYEQYFGPGTRLTVT.

This clonotype was picked up many times. The rearrangement uses TRBV12-3 or TRBV12-4 and TRBJ1-2; D perhaps matches TRBD1 (5 bases). V was pared by 3 bases and J by 7 bases, with 9 bases between. The CDR3 totals 12 residues. The CDR3 DNA sequence: TGTGCCAGCAGTTTCAGTGGGGGTGGCTACACCTTC. Translation: CASSFSGGGYTF.

This clonotype appeared many times. The chain links TRBV29-1 to TRBJ1-1, with D unresolved. V lost 4 bases and J lost 1, with 25 bases in between. Germline V gives CDR1 SQVTM, CDR2 ANQGSEA. There are 18 residues in the CDR3. The CDR3 nucleotides are TGCAGCGTTGGGGTCTATCGGGGTGGGGATCGAGGGAACACTGAAGCTTTCTTT. This codes for CSVGVYRGGDRGNTEAFF. The complete variable domain, with remaining parts taken from reference TRBV29-1 and TRBJ1-1, reads SAVISQKPSRDICQRGTSLTIQCQVDSQVTMMFWYRQQPGQSLTLIATANQGSEATYESGFVIDKFPISRPNLTFSTLTVSNMSPEDSSIYLCSVGVYRGGDRGNTEAFFGQGTRLTVV.

This clonotype was observed a few times. The V gene is TRBV7-6, the J gene TRBJ1-4; a possible D gene is TRBD1 (5 bases). The germline V and J ends were trimmed by 1 base and 2 bases, with 8 bases remaining between them. CDR3 size: 15 residues. Looked up from germline, CDR1 is SGHVS and CDR2 is FNYEAQ. The DNA for the CDR3 is TGTGCCAGCAGCTTAGTAGGGACGACTAATGAAAAACTGTTTTTT. Its protein product is CASSLVGTTNEKLFF.

This clonotype was picked up many times. J is TRBJ2-7 and V is TRBV28; D perhaps matches TRBD1 (6 bases). V was cut by 2 bases and J by 0 bases, with 11 bases left in between. There are 15 residues in the CDR3. Germline CDR1 reads MDHEN; CDR2 reads SYDVKM. CDR3 sequence (DNA): TGTGCCAGCAGTTTACCCACAGGGTCCTCCTACGAGCAGTACTTC. It encodes CASSLPTGSSYEQYF.

This clonotype appeared many times. This could be a read error, since a much larger clone is one nucleotide away. The chain recombines TRBV7-9 with TRBJ2-5, with a weak D call TRBD2 (6 bases). CDR3 length equals 14 residues. CDR1 is SEHNR and CDR2 is FQNEAQ in the germline V gene (reference sequence). The V end was cut by 3 bases, the J end by 2 bases, with 10 bases between. The CDR3: CASSFWRGQETQYF. CDR3 in DNA: TGTGCCAGCAGCTTTTGGCGGGGTCAAGAGACCCAGTACTTC.

The chain uses TRBV28 and TRBJ2-7; 9 nucleotides agree with TRBD2. V lost 1 base and J lost 3; bases outside the gene matches: 7. Per germline, CDR1 MDHEN and CDR2 SYDVKM. The CDR3 spans 16 residues. The CDR3 sequence is CASSLSGLAGIYEQYF. CDR3 bases: TGTGCCAGCAGTTTATCGGGGCTAGCGGGGATCTACGAGCAGTACTTC.

This chain connects TRBV6-2 or TRBV6-3 to TRBJ2-5; 9 positions agree with TRBD2. The CDR3 is made up of 16 amino acids. Germline loops: CDR1 MNHEY, CDR2 SVGEGT. With 2 bases clipped from V and 0 bases from J, the junction kept 4 bases outside the gene matches. CDR3 DNA: TGTGCCAGCAGTTACCTGGCTAGCGGGGACCAAGAGACCCAGTACTTC. This translates into CASSYLASGDQETQYF.

The sample holds many counts of this clonotype. The chain combines TRBV7-9 with TRBJ1-1; D gene unclear. The length of the CDR3 is 14 residues. With 5 bases removed from V and 2 bases from J, the gap between germline ends came to 12 bases. CDR1 SEHNR and CDR2 FQNEAQ come from the germline V gene (reference sequence). This CDR3 is CASSPSRDNTEAFF. DNA of the CDR3: TGTGCCAGCAGCCCCTCCCGGGATAACACTGAAGCTTTCTTT.

This clonotype has at least ten counts. This chain links TRBV6-5 with TRBJ2-5; D remains unclear. V was pared by 0 bases and J by 0 bases, with 11 bases between. Germline assignment: CDR1 MNHEY and CDR2 SVGAGI. This CDR3 is 16 amino acids long. The CDR3 nucleotides read TGTGCCAGCAGTTACTCGAAATTTGATTACCAAGAGACCCAGTACTTC. Protein sequence: CASSYSKFDYQETQYF.

This clonotype was seen ten or more times. The chain has TRBV27 and TRBJ2-7; no clear D gene. CDR1 MNHEY and CDR2 SMNVEV come from the germline V gene (reference sequence). This CDR3 contains 11 residues. CDR3 protein: CPDVAPYEQYF. The CDR3 DNA reads TGTCCGGACGTCGCCCCCTACGAGCAGTACTTC.

The chain recombines TRBV24-1 with TRBJ2-5; no reliable D call. Per the germline V gene, CDR1 is KGHDR and CDR2 is SFDVKD. The CDR3 extends over 12 amino acids. V was pared by 2 bases and J by 7 bases, with 7 bases between. The CDR3 protein is CATSDSQRTQYF. CDR3 nucleotides: TGTGCCACCAGTGATTCCCAGAGGACCCAGTACTTC.